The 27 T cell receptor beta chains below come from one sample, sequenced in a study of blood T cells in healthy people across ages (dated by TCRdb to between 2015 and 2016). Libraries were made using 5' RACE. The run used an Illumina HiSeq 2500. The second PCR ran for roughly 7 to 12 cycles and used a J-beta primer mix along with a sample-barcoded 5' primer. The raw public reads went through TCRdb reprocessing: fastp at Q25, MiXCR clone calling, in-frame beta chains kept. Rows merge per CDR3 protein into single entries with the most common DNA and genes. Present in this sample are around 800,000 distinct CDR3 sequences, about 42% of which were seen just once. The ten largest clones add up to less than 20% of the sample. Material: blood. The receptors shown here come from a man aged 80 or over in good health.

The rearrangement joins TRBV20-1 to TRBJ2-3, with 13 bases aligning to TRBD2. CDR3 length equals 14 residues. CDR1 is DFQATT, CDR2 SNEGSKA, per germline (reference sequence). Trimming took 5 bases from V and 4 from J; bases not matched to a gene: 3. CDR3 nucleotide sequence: TGCAGTGCTCCGACTAGCGGGAGGCCAGATACGCAGTATTTT. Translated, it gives CSAPTSGRPDTQYF.

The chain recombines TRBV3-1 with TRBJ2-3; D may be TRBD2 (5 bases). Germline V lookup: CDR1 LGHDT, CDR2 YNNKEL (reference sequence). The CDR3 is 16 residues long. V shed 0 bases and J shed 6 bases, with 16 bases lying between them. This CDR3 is CASSQDLEVIRDTQYF. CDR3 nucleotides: TGTGCCAGCAGCCAAGATTTGGAGGTTATCAGGGATACGCAGTATTTT.

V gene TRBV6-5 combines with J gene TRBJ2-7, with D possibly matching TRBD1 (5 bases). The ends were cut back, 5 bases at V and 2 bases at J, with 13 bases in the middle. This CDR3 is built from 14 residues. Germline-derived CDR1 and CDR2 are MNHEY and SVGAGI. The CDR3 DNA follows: TGTGCCAGCAGTCCGACAGTGGGGCCCTACGAGCAGTACTTC. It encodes CASSPTVGPYEQYF.

The CDR3 DNA reads TGTGCCAGCAGACCCCTGGGGACAGCCTATGGCTACACCTTC. Encoded protein: CASRPLGTAYGYTF. The chain recombines TRBV12-3 or TRBV12-4 with TRBJ1-2, with 7 bases lining up with TRBD1. The CDR3 extends over 14 amino acids. The trim removed 6 bases at V and 4 bases at J, leaving 8 bases unmatched.

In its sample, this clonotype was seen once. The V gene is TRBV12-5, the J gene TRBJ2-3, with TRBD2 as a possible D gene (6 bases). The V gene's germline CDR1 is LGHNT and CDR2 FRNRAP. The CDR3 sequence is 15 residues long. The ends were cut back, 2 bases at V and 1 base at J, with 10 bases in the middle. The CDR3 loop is CASGLTSLRTDTQYF. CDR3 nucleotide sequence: TGTGCTAGTGGTTTGACTAGCTTACGCACAGATACGCAGTATTTT.

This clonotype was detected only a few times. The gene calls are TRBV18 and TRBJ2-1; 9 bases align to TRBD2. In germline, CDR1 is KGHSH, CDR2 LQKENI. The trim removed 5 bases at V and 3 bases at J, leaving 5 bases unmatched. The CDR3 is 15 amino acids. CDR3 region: CASSISSGDYNEQFF. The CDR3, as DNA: TGTGCCAGCTCAATATCTAGCGGGGACTACAATGAGCAGTTCTTC. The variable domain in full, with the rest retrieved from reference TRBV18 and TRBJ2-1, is NAGVMQNPRHLVRRRGQEARLRCSPMKGHSHVYWYRQLPEEGLKFMVYLQKENIIDESGMPKERFSAEFPKEGPSILRIQQVVRGDSAAYFCASSISSGDYNEQFFGPGTRLTVL.

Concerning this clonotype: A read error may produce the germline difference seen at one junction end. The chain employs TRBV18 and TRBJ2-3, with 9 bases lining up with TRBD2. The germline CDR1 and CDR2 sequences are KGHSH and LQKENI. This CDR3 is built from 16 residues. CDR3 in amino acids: CASSRQAGGPTDAQYF. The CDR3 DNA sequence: TGTGCCAGCTCACGACAAGCGGGAGGACCCACAGATGCGCAGTATTTT.

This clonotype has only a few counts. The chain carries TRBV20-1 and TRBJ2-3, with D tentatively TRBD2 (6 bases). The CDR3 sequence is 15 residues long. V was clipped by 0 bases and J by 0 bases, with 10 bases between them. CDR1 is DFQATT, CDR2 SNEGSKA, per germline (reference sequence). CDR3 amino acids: CSARDSLASTDTQYF. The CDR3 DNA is TGCAGTGCTAGAGATTCGCTAGCGAGCACAGATACGCAGTATTTT.

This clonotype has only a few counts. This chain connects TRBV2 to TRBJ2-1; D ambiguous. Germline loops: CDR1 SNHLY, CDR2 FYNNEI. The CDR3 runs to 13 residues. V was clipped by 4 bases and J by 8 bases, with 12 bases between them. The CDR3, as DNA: TGTGCCAGCAGTGTGGCATCTTGGGATGAGCAGTTCTTC. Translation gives CASSVASWDEQFF.

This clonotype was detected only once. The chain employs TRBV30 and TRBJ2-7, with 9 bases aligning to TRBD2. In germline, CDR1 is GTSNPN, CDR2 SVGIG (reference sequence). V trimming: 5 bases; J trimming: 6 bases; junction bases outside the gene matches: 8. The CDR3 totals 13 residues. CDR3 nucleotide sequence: TGTGCCTGGGACAATAGCGGGAGCTGCGAGCAGTACTTC. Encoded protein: CAWDNSGSCEQYF. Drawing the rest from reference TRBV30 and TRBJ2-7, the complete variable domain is SQTIHQWPATLVQPVGSPLSLECTVEGTSNPNLYWYRQAAGRGLQLLFYSVGIGQISSEVPQNLSASRPQDRQFILSSKKLLLSDSGFYLCAWDNSGSCEQYFGPGTRLTVT.

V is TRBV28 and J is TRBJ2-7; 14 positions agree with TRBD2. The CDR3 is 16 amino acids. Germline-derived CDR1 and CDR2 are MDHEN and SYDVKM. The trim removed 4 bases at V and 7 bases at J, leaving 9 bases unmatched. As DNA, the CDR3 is TGTGCCAGCAGTTCCCATGGACTAGCGGGAGGCAATGAGCAGTACTTC. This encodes CASSSHGLAGGNEQYF. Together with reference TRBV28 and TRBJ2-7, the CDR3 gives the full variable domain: DVKVTQSSRYLVKRTGEKVFLECVQDMDHENMFWYRQDPGLGLRLIYFSYDVKMKEKGDIPEGYSVSREKKERFSLILESASTNQTSMYLCASSSHGLAGGNEQYFGPGTRLTVT.

This CDR3 reads CASSSYDRTSYEQYF. The DNA for the CDR3 is TGTGCCAGCAGCTCCTACGACAGAACCTCCTACGAGCAGTACTTC. The chain uses TRBV11-3 and TRBJ2-7, with D tentatively TRBD1 (5 bases). Germline-derived CDR1 and CDR2 are SGHNT and YENEEA. V was clipped by 4 bases and J by 0 bases, with 13 bases between them. This CDR3 comprises 15 residues.

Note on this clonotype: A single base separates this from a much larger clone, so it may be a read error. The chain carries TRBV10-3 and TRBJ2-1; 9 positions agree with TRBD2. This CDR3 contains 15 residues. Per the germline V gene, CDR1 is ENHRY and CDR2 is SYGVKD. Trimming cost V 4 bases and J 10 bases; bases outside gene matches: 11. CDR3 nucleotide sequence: TGTGCCATCAGTGGCAGTAGCGGGAGTACGGGCGAGCAGTTCTTC. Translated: CAISGSSGSTGEQFF.

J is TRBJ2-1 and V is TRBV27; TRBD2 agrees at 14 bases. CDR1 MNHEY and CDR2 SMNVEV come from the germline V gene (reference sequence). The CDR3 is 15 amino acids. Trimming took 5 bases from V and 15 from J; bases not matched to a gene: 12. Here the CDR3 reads CASSPLSGLAGEWFF. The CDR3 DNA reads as TGTGCCAGCAGTCCCCTATCGGGACTAGCGGGAGAATGGTTCTTC.

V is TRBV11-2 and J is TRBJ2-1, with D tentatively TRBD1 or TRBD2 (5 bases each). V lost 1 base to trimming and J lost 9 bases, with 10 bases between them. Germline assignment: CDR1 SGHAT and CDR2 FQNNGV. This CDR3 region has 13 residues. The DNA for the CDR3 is TGTGCCAGCAGCTTAGGGAGGCAGGGTGAGCAGTTCTTC. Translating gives CASSLGRQGEQFF.

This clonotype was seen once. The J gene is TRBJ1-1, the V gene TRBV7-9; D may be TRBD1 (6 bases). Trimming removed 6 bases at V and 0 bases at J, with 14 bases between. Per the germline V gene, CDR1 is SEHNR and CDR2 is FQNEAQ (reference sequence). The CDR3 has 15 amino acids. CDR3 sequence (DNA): TGTGCCAGCAGAAAAACAGGGAACATGAACACTGAAGCTTTCTTT. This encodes CASRKTGNMNTEAFF.

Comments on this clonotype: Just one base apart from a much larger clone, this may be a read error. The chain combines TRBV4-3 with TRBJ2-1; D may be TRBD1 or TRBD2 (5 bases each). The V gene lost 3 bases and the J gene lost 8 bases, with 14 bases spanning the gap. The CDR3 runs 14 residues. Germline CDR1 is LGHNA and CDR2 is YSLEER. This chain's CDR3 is CASSHSPGSHEQFF. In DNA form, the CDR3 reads TGCGCCAGCAGCCATTCGCCAGGGAGTCATGAGCAGTTCTTC.

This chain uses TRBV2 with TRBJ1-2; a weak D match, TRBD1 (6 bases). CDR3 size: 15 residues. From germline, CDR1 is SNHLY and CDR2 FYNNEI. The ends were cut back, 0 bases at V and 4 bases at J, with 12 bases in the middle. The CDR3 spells CASSEARDTRYGYTF. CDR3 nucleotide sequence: TGTGCCAGCAGTGAAGCGCGGGACACTCGCTATGGCTACACCTTC.

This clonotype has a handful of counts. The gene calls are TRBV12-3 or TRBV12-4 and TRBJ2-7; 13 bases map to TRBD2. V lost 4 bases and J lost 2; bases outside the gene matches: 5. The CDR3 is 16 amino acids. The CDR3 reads CASSSSGLAGAYEQYF. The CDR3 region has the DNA TGTGCCAGCAGTTCATCCGGACTAGCGGGAGCCTACGAGCAGTACTTC.

CDR3 amino acids: CASSSPGTGGFDEQYF. In DNA, the CDR3 is TGTGCCAGCAGCTCCCCCGGGACAGGGGGTTTCGACGAGCAGTACTTC. The genes are TRBV7-8 and TRBJ2-7; 11 nucleotides align to TRBD1. Trimming cost V 4 bases and J 5 bases; bases outside gene matches: 10. Germline CDR1 and CDR2: SGHVS and FQNEAQ. The CDR3 is 16 amino acids. Complete variable domain (other parts from reference TRBV7-8 and TRBJ2-7): GAGVSQSPRYKVAKRGQDVALRCDPISGHVSLFWYQQALGQGPEFLTYFQNEAQLDKSGLPSDRFFAERPEGSVSTLKIQRTQQEDSAVYLCASSSPGTGGFDEQYFGPGTRLTVT.

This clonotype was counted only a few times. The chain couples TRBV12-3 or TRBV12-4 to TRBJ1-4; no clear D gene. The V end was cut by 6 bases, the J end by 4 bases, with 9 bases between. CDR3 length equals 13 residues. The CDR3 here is CASRKGGNEKLFF. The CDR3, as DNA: TGTGCCAGCAGAAAGGGCGGTAATGAAAAACTGTTTTTT.

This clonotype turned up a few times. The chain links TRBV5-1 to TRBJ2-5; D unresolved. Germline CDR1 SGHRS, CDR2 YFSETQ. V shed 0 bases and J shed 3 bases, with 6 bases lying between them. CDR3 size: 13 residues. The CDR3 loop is CASSLELEETQYF. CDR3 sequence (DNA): TGCGCCAGCAGCTTGGAGCTAGAAGAGACCCAGTACTTC.

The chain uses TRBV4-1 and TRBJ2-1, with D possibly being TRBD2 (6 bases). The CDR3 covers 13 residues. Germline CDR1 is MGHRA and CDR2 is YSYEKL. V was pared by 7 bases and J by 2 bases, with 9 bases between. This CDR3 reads CASNAGTYNEQFF. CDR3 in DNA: TGCGCCAGCAATGCGGGGACCTACAATGAGCAGTTCTTC.

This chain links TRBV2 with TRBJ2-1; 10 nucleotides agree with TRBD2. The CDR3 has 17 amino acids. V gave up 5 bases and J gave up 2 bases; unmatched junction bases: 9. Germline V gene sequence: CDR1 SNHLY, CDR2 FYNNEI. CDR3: CASSRGLAGVTYNEQFF. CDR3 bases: TGTGCCAGCAGTCGGGGGCTAGCGGGAGTAACCTACAATGAGCAGTTCTTC.

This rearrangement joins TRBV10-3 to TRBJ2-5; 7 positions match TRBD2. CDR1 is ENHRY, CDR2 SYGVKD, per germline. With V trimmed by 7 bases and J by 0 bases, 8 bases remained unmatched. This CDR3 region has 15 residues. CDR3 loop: CAIIGVLADQETQYF. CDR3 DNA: TGTGCCATCATCGGCGTCCTAGCGGACCAAGAGACCCAGTACTTC.

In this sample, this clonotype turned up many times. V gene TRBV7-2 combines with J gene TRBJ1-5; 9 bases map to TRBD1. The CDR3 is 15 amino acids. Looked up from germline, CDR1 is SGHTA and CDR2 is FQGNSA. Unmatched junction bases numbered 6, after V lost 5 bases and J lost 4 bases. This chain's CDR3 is CASSPQGALNQPQHF. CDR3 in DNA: TGTGCCAGCAGCCCACAGGGGGCTCTTAATCAGCCCCAGCATTTT. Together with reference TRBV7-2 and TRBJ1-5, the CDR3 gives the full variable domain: GAGVSQSPSNKVTEKGKDVELRCDPISGHTALYWYRQSLGQGLEFLIYFQGNSAPDKSGLPSDRFSAERTGGSVSTLTIQRTQQEDSAVYLCASSPQGALNQPQHFGDGTRLSIL.

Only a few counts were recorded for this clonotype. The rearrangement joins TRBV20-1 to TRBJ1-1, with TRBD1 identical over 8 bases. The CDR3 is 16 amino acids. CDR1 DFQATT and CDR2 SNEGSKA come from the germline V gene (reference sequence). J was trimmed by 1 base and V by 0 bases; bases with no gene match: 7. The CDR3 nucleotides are TGCAGTGCTAGAGAAAGGGGACAGGTCCGGAACACTGAAGCTTTCTTT. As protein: CSARERGQVRNTEAFF.